This TCR beta chain was identified during a study of CD8 T cells in Susac syndrome. Overall study: Each patient with Susac syndrome, at the time of blood draw, was therapy-naive, on corticosteroids, or on intravenous immunoglobulin alone. Study-wide results and limits: Susac-specific public clones were found in both the total CD8+ and the CD8+ TEMRA repertoires, with sixteen in the former and five in the latter.

Trimming shortened V by 4 bases and J by 4 bases, and 15 bases separated the two germline ends. This CDR3 is built from 14 residues. Germline CDR1 is GTSNPN and CDR2 is SVGIG (reference sequence). Reverse transcription of roughly 0.45 to 1 ug RNA used random hexamers. From the immunoSEQ multiplex PCR reads, TCRdb called clonotypes with MiXCR, one entry per CDR3 protein. The data hold about 80,000 distinct CDR3 sequences, with 85% to 95% observed a single time. As for this clonotype: The antigen is not known.

TEMRA cells were FACS-enriched and CD8+ and CD4+ T cells negatively isolated. Specimen: CD8+ T cells from PBMCs. V gene TRBV30 combines with J gene TRBJ2-3; no definite D call. This TCR came from a human donor with Susac syndrome. CDR3 loop: CAWTAGGRADTQYF. DNA of the CDR3: TGTGCCTGGACGGCTGGCGGTCGGGCAGATACGCAGTATTTT.